The clone carrying this TCR beta chain occurred once. The record originates from a study of blood T cell repertoires in COVID-19. Study as a whole: COVID-19 samples from acute and convalescent phases originated in the United States, Italy and Spain. T cells, B-cell-depleted T cells, or PBMCs supplied cDNA or gDNA.

V was pared by 3 bases and J by 5 bases, with 7 bases of the junction left unmatched. The CDR3 is 17 residues long. Germline V CDR1 and CDR2: SGHKS, YYEKEE (reference sequence). Method: immunoSEQ multiplex PCR; TCRdb's copy keeps in-frame clones and lacks some. In the table there are approximately 200,000 clones, approximately 90% of which are singletons. The gene calls are TRBV5-5 and TRBJ2-1, with 14 bases that match TRBD2. The sequence was collected from a woman aged 25 to 39 with active or convalescent COVID-19. Sequencing input: peripheral blood. CDR3 nucleotide sequence: TGTGCCAGCAGCTCTCCGGGACTAGCGGGAGAAGACAATGAGCAGTTCTTC. Translating it yields CASSSPGLAGEDNEQFF. Combining the CDR3 with reference TRBV5-5 and TRBJ2-1 gives the whole variable domain DAGVTQSPTHLIKTRGQQVTLRCSPISGHKSVSWYQQVLGQGPQFIFQYYEKEERGRGNFPDRFSARQFPNYSSELNVNALLLGDSALYLCASSSPGLAGEDNEQFFGPGTRLTVL.